A single sample gave rise to the 15 T cell receptor beta chains below, sequenced in a study of T cell changes during pregnancy in multiple sclerosis (dated by TCRdb to between 2018 and 2021). Preparation of the library involved the immunoSEQ multiplex PCR assay. This immuneACCESS table, as held by TCRdb, lists in-frame sequences with V and J called but not all clones. Of the missing ones, under half trace to an unresolved V gene in checked studies; the others have no known cause. This sample lists about 59,000 clones; around 94% were detected once. The ten largest account for less than 3% of the sample. The sequencing used CD8+ T cells from peripheral blood mononuclear cells, collected after pregnancy. Receptors were obtained from a female donor with multiple sclerosis, enrolled in a pregnancy study.

The rearrangement uses TRBV28 and TRBJ2-7, with 8 bases lining up with TRBD1. The CDR3 extends over 14 amino acids. Trimming took 4 bases from V and 2 from J; bases not matched to a gene: 4. The germline gives CDR1 MDHEN, CDR2 SYDVKM. The CDR3 loop reads CASSSGQAAYEQYF. DNA of the CDR3: TGTGCCAGCAGTTCGGGACAGGCTGCCTACGAGCAGTACTTC.

The chain recombines TRBV4-2 with TRBJ2-1; D gene ambiguous. Trimming stripped 5 bases from V and 0 bases from J, with 8 bases between. Germline lookup yields CDR1 LGHNA and CDR2 YNFKEQ. This CDR3 spans 14 amino acids. The CDR3 DNA sequence: TGTGCCAGCAGCGGAGAGACCTCCTACAATGAGCAGTTCTTC. It translates to CASSGETSYNEQFF.

This chain connects TRBV11-2 to TRBJ2-3, with a weak D call TRBD1 (5 bases). The V gene lost 5 bases and the J gene lost 3 bases, with 21 bases spanning the gap. The CDR3 sequence is 17 residues long. Germline V CDR1 and CDR2: SGHAT, FQNNGV. CDR3 bases: TGTGCCAGCAGCCCCGTAGGGGCCACGCAGGTGACAGATACGCAGTATTTT. This translates into CASSPVGATQVTDTQYF.

This clone was seen just once. The chain joins TRBV2 to TRBJ2-1, with TRBD2 matching 12 bases. The CDR3 has 16 residues. The germline CDR1 and CDR2 sequences are SNHLY and FYNNEI. Losses at the gene ends were 7 bases for V and 2 bases for J; bases not matched to a gene: 6. The chain's CDR3 is CASNYRTSGTYNEQFF. The CDR3 nucleotides are TGTGCCAGCAACTATCGGACTAGCGGGACCTACAATGAGCAGTTCTTC.

The gene calls are TRBV11-1 and TRBJ2-5, with TRBD2 matching 8 bases. The V segment lost 1 base and the J segment 4 bases; nucleotides outside the gene matches: 8. CDR1 SGHAT and CDR2 FQDESV come from the germline V gene (reference sequence). The CDR3 length is 16 residues. For the CDR3, the DNA is TGTGCCAGCAGCTTAGGAACGGGAGGGTCGGTAGAGACCCAGTACTTC. Translated: CASSLGTGGSVETQYF.

V gene TRBV29-1 combines with J gene TRBJ2-1; D remains ambiguous. CDR1 is SQVTM and CDR2 is ANQGSEA in the germline V gene. V shed 6 bases and J shed 7 bases, with 7 bases lying between them. The CDR3 runs 10 residues. CDR3 in DNA: TGCAGCGTGTACGCGAATGAGCAGTTCTTC. This translates into CSVYANEQFF.

This rearrangement joins TRBV19 to TRBJ1-1; 8 bases agree with TRBD1. From germline, CDR1 is LNHDA and CDR2 SQIVND (reference sequence). This CDR3 comprises 14 residues. With V trimmed by 2 bases and J by 4 bases, 3 bases remained unmatched. CDR3 protein: CASSISTGGTEAFF. The CDR3 DNA sequence: TGTGCCAGTAGTATATCAACAGGGGGCACTGAAGCTTTCTTT.

The CDR3 bases are TGTGCCAGTAGTATCGGCACTAGCGCTAGGGAGAGGGGCTACGAGCAGTACTTC. Encoded protein: CASSIGTSARERGYEQYF. The chain is built from TRBV19 and TRBJ2-7; TRBD2 matches 7 bases. Germline V gene lookup returns CDR1 LNHDA and CDR2 SQIVND (reference sequence). The CDR3 is made up of 18 amino acids. J lost 3 bases, V lost 3 bases, and 17 bases had no gene match.

For the CDR3, the DNA is TGTGCCAGCAGTTCTGGACTAGCGGGAGGAATCGAGCAGTACTTC. Amino acids: CASSSGLAGGIEQYF. The gene calls are TRBV27 and TRBJ2-7; 14 bases line up with TRBD2. This CDR3 spans 15 amino acids. Losses at the gene ends were 4 bases for V and 6 bases for J; bases not matched to a gene: 5. Germline assignment: CDR1 MNHEY and CDR2 SMNVEV (reference sequence).

The chain employs TRBV4-1 and TRBJ1-2; D gene ambiguous. The CDR3 spans 12 residues. Germline CDR1 is MGHRA and CDR2 is YSYEKL. V was pared by 2 bases and J by 4 bases, with 5 bases between. CDR3 bases: TGCGCCAGCAGCCAACCCGGCTATGGCTACACCTTC. Protein sequence: CASSQPGYGYTF.

J is TRBJ2-1 and V is TRBV5-1; 7 nucleotides agree with TRBD1. The CDR3 has 15 residues. The V segment lost 1 base and the J segment 3 bases; nucleotides outside the gene matches: 4. Germline CDR1 SGHRS, CDR2 YFSETQ. The CDR3 DNA follows: TGCGCCAGCAGCTTGACAGGGGTCTTCTACAATGAGCAGTTCTTC. Amino acids: CASSLTGVFYNEQFF.

The sample holds one count of this clone. This rearrangement joins TRBV7-2 to TRBJ1-5; a weak D match, TRBD1 (5 bases). The CDR3 has 15 residues. Looked up from germline, CDR1 is SGHTA and CDR2 is FQGNSA. With 5 bases removed from V and 0 bases from J, the gap between germline ends came to 11 bases. The DNA of the CDR3 is TGTGCCAGCAGCCAAACAGGTTATAGCAATCAGCCCCAGCATTTT. This sequence encodes CASSQTGYSNQPQHF. Full variable domain (rest looked up from reference TRBV7-2 and TRBJ1-5): GAGVSQSPSNKVTEKGKDVELRCDPISGHTALYWYRQSLGQGLEFLIYFQGNSAPDKSGLPSDRFSAERTGGSVSTLTIQRTQQEDSAVYLCASSQTGYSNQPQHFGDGTRLSIL.

V and J are TRBV25-1 and TRBJ2-7; D possibly corresponds to TRBD1 (5 bases). The V and J ends lost 4 bases and 1 base respectively, with 11 bases between them. Germline V gene data show CDR1 as MGHDK and CDR2 as SYGVNS. The CDR3 spans 14 residues. CDR3 sequence reads: CASSVSGYSYEQYF. CDR3 DNA sequence: TGTGCCAGCAGTGTATCAGGGTATTCCTACGAGCAGTACTTC.

This chain connects TRBV15 to TRBJ2-1; D is perhaps TRBD1 (5 bases). The V gene lost 6 bases and the J gene lost 3 bases, with 15 bases spanning the gap. The CDR3 sequence is 15 residues long. CDR1 is LNHNV, CDR2 YYDKDF, per germline (reference sequence). The CDR3 protein is CATSRGLEIYNEQFF. For the CDR3, the DNA is TGTGCCACCAGTAGGGGATTAGAGATCTACAATGAGCAGTTCTTC. Using reference TRBV15 and TRBJ2-1 for the parts outside the CDR3, the full variable domain is DAMVIQNPRYQVTQFGKPVTLSCSQTLNHNVMYWYQQKSSQAPKLLFHYYDKDFNNEADTPDNFQSRRPNTSFCFLDIRSPGLGDTAMYLCATSRGLEIYNEQFFGPGTRLTVL.

The J gene is TRBJ1-5, the V gene TRBV7-9; 8 nucleotides agree with TRBD1. Unmatched junction bases numbered 8, after V lost 1 base and J lost 3 bases. Germline values: CDR1 SEHNR, CDR2 FQNEAQ (reference sequence). CDR3 length: 17 residues. The CDR3 DNA sequence: TGTGCCAGCAGCTTAGGAGAAGGGACAGGCCACAATCAGCCCCAGCATTTT. This translates into CASSLGEGTGHNQPQHF.